This section outlines one TCR beta chain sequence together with its context. These data come from a study of blood T cell repertoires in COVID-19. Whole-study context: Nucleic acid was either cDNA or gDNA, and it came from T cells, B-cell-depleted T cells, or PBMCs.

Trimming took off 2 bases at V and 4 bases at J, with 14 bases between the two ends. CDR1 WNHNN and CDR2 SYGVQD come from the germline V gene (reference sequence). The length of the CDR3 is 16 residues. Sequencing was performed with immunoSEQ multiplex PCR; in TCRdb, only in-frame clones are kept and a portion is missing. Here the sample spans tens of thousands of clones, under 90% being singletons. The source of this sequence is a man aged 55 to 70 with COVID-19, enrolled during active disease. The sequenced sample was peripheral blood. This sequence joins TRBV10-1 and TRBJ2-2, with D maybe TRBD1 (7 bases). The CDR3 region has the DNA TGCGCCAGCAGTGAGGGAGGGGGCGAGTCCACCGGGGAGCTGTTTTTT. Encoded protein: CASSEGGGESTGELFF.